Listed here are 14 T cell receptor beta chains from one sample, sequenced in a study of technical replicates of blood from several donors. Using immunoSEQ multiplex PCR, the repertoire was profiled, and TCRdb retains in-frame clones only, with some absent. The table has 62,000 or so clones, around 87% seen once. The specimen was PBMCs. The origin of the receptors is a human donor in good health. Some clones in this sample may be carry-over from other donors' samples.

This chain connects TRBV4-1 to TRBJ2-6; no clear D gene. The germline V gene encodes CDR1 MGHRA and CDR2 YSYEKL. This CDR3 is built from 17 residues. Trimming pared 1 base from V and 0 bases from J, leaving 10 bases between. CDR3 sequence reads: CASSQVNSYSGANVLTF. CDR3 nucleotides: TGCGCCAGCAGCCAAGTTAACAGCTACTCTGGGGCCAACGTCCTGACTTTC.

Here the CDR3 DNA reads TGTGCCAGCAGCTTAGAGGGAGGGATCCTCTACGAGCAGTACTTC. It yields the protein CASSLEGGILYEQYF. The V call is TRBV5-5, the J call TRBJ2-7, with TRBD2 matching over 7 bases. Germline loops: CDR1 SGHKS, CDR2 YYEKEE (reference sequence). Unmatched junction bases numbered 8, after V lost 2 bases and J lost 3 bases. CDR3 length: 15 amino acids. The full variable domain, rest sourced from reference TRBV5-5 and TRBJ2-7, is DAGVTQSPTHLIKTRGQQVTLRCSPISGHKSVSWYQQVLGQGPQFIFQYYEKEERGRGNFPDRFSARQFPNYSSELNVNALLLGDSALYLCASSLEGGILYEQYFGPGTRLTVT.

The chain carries TRBV5-1 and TRBJ2-2; 8 nucleotides match TRBD2. The germline V gene has CDR1 SGHRS and CDR2 YFSETQ. The CDR3 consists of 16 residues. J gave up 6 bases and V 1 base, and 8 bases lay outside the gene matches. Here the CDR3 DNA reads TGCGCCAGCAGCTTGAACCCCGGGACTAGAGCCGGGGAGCTGTTTTTT. Amino acid sequence: CASSLNPGTRAGELFF. Using reference TRBV5-1 and TRBJ2-2 for the parts outside the CDR3, the full variable domain is KAGVTQTPRYLIKTRGQQVTLSCSPISGHRSVSWYQQTPGQGLQFLFEYFSETQRNKGNFPGRFSGRQFSNSRSEMNVSTLELGDSALYLCASSLNPGTRAGELFFGEGSRLTVL.

The chain has TRBV12-5 and TRBJ2-3; the match to TRBD2 covers 9 bases. Germline V gene sequence: CDR1 LGHNT, CDR2 FRNRAP. Losses at the gene ends were 4 bases for V and 5 bases for J; bases not matched to a gene: 7. The CDR3 runs 15 residues. The CDR3 DNA reads TGTGCTAGTGGTTATTGGGCGGGGGGGCAAGATACGCAGTATTTT. Residues: CASGYWAGGQDTQYF. Complete variable domain (other parts from reference TRBV12-5 and TRBJ2-3): DARVTQTPRHKVTEMGQEVTMRCQPILGHNTVFWYRQTMMQGLELLAYFRNRAPLDDSGMPKDRFSAEMPDATLATLKIQPSEPRDSAVYFCASGYWAGGQDTQYFGPGTRLTVL.

The rearrangement joins TRBV6-6 to TRBJ2-7; 10 nucleotides match TRBD1. V lost 6 bases and J lost 0; bases outside the gene matches: 2. The CDR3 runs to 14 residues. The germline V gene has CDR1 MNHNY and CDR2 SVGAGI (reference sequence). For the CDR3, the DNA is TGTGCCAGCAGGGGACAGGGGATCTCCTACGAGCAGTACTTC. Amino acid sequence: CASRGQGISYEQYF.

The chain uses TRBV5-1 and TRBJ1-1; TRBD1 matches at 10 bases. Germline lookup yields CDR1 SGHRS and CDR2 YFSETQ. This CDR3 is built from 17 residues. V gave up 0 bases and J gave up 1 base; unmatched junction bases: 6. CDR3 in DNA: TGCGCCAGCAGCTTGGTACGGACAGGGGGTGCGAACACTGAAGCTTTCTTT. Translating it yields CASSLVRTGGANTEAFF.

V and J are TRBV6-1 and TRBJ2-1, with D perhaps matching TRBD2 (6 bases). V was shortened by 6 bases and J by 8 bases, with 17 bases between the two germline ends. The CDR3 contains 14 residues. Germline loops: CDR1 MNHNS, CDR2 SASEGT. The CDR3 region is CASSLRGGAYEQFF. The DNA for the CDR3 is TGTGCCAGCAGCCTAAGGGGAGGTGCTTATGAGCAGTTCTTC.

As for this clone: Relative to the germline gene, one junction end is altered; a read error may explain this. This chain links TRBV5-1 with TRBJ1-2, with 12 bases lining up with TRBD1. Germline V CDR1 and CDR2: SGHRS, YFSETQ. This CDR3 has 14 amino acids. CDR3 in amino acids: CASGTGGSLNGYTF. The CDR3 DNA is TGCGCCAGCGGGACAGGGGGCTCCCTCAATGGATACACCTTC.

This clone showed up just once. The rearrangement joins TRBV6-1 to TRBJ1-6, with no clear D. The germline V gene encodes CDR1 MNHNS and CDR2 SASEGT. There are 14 residues in the CDR3. The V gene lost 3 bases and the J gene lost 8 bases, with 11 bases spanning the gap. CDR3 DNA sequence: TGTGCCAGCAGTGAGAGGTATACGGATTCACCCCTCCACTTT. Translated, it gives CASSERYTDSPLHF.

The chain links TRBV7-2 to TRBJ2-1; D is possibly TRBD2 (7 bases). The CDR3 runs 14 residues. Germline CDR1 SGHTA, CDR2 FQGNSA. Trimming pared 5 bases from V and 9 bases from J, leaving 17 bases between. The CDR3 DNA follows: TGTGCCAGCAGCGAAGGGAGGGGGTCGCTTGAGCAGTTCTTC. Translation: CASSEGRGSLEQFF.

The genes are TRBV19 and TRBJ2-3; 9 bases fit TRBD2. V trimming: 4 bases; J trimming: 6 bases; junction bases outside the gene matches: 14. CDR3 length: 17 residues. The germline V gene has CDR1 LNHDA and CDR2 SQIVND (reference sequence). DNA for the CDR3: TGTGCCAGTAGTACCTTCGGAGGAGCGGGGGGTTCGGATACGCAGTATTTT. Its translation is CASSTFGGAGGSDTQYF.

This clone was counted a single time. The rearrangement joins TRBV28 to TRBJ2-7; TRBD1 is a possible D gene (5 bases). The CDR3 extends over 13 amino acids. CDR1 and CDR2 (germline): MDHEN, SYDVKM. V shed 5 bases and J shed 6 bases, with 14 bases lying between them. This chain's CDR3 is CASSPRQMFEQYF. The CDR3 nucleotides read TGTGCCAGCAGTCCTCGACAGATGTTCGAGCAGTACTTC.

In its sample, this clone was seen once. The chain combines TRBV15 with TRBJ2-5; 10 bases fit TRBD2. The germline V gene has CDR1 LNHNV and CDR2 YYDKDF (reference sequence). The ends lost 0 bases at V and 6 bases at J; junction bases unmatched: 7. The CDR3 consists of 16 residues. This CDR3 reads CATSRDLAGGVKTQYF. DNA of the CDR3: TGTGCCACCAGCAGAGATTTAGCGGGAGGTGTAAAGACCCAGTACTTC.

A single count supports this clone. J is TRBJ1-2 and V is TRBV6-5; D is unresolved. The CDR3 consists of 15 residues. Germline V gene sequence: CDR1 MNHEY, CDR2 SVGAGI. Trimming removed 4 bases at V and 6 bases at J, with 18 bases between. The DNA for the CDR3 is TGTGCCAGCAGTTTTAATCGGGGTGCTACAGATGGCTACACCTTC. Its protein product is CASSFNRGATDGYTF.